This is a list of T cell receptor beta chains from one sample in a study of T-cell memory formation after mild COVID-19. TCRdb processed the 5' RACE reads anew with MiXCR; each CDR3 protein has one entry. The table lists around 320,000 distinct CDR3 sequences, 28% of them singletons. Input material: PBMCs or a T cell subset sorted from them (not recorded which). Source of these receptors: an adult woman who had mild COVID-19 (a few samples of this study predate the infection). Cell type and time point are not known. CDR3s include the opening cysteine and the closing phenylalanine or tryptophan. The order of the fields is clone size, V gene, D gene, J gene, CDR3 length, CDR3 protein, CDR3 DNA. A D gene is named only where the DNA matches it firmly. Not every row has a clone size; where given, it reads once, few, many or a size class.

size: few
V: TRBV12-3/TRBV12-4
D: -
J: TRBJ2-6
length: 15
CDR3: CASSLSGVGANVLTF
DNA: TGTGCCAGCAGTTTATCGGGGGTCGGGGCCAACGTCCTGACTTTC

size: -
V: TRBV12-3/TRBV12-4
D: -
J: TRBJ2-7
length: 15
CDR3: CASSNHPPDGYEQYF
DNA: TGTGCCAGCAGCAACCACCCCCCGGACGGCTACGAGCAGTACTTC

size: few
V: TRBV20-1
D: TRBD2
J: TRBJ2-7
length: 14
CDR3: CSARDQLAGYEQYF
DNA: TGCAGTGCTAGAGATCAGTTAGCGGGATACGAGCAGTACTTC

size: -
V: TRBV6-5
D: TRBD2
J: TRBJ2-3
length: 14
CDR3: CASSISGGGDTQYF
DNA: TGTGCCAGCAGTATTAGCGGGGGTGGAGATACGCAGTATTTT

size: few
V: TRBV12-3/TRBV12-4
D: -
J: TRBJ1-5
length: 16
CDR3: CASSQISGNSNQPQHF
DNA: TGTGCCAGCAGTCAGATTTCAGGGAATAGCAATCAGCCCCAGCATTTT

size: few
V: TRBV5-1
D: TRBD2
J: TRBJ2-1
length: 20
CDR3: CASSFPGLAGGASTNNEQFF
DNA: TGCGCCAGCAGCTTCCCGGGACTAGCGGGGGGGGCTTCCACGAACAATGAGCAGTTCTTC

size: -
V: TRBV12-3/TRBV12-4
D: -
J: TRBJ2-7
length: 13
CDR3: CASGPYGRYEQYF
DNA: TGTGCCAGCGGCCCTTACGGACGCTACGAGCAGTACTTC

size: -
V: TRBV12-3/TRBV12-4
D: -
J: TRBJ2-1
length: 11
CDR3: CASSKGRGRFF
DNA: TGTGCCAGCAGTAAGGGCAGGGGTCGGTTCTTC

size: -
V: TRBV6-1
D: TRBD1
J: TRBJ2-1
length: 19
CDR3: CASSEGPAVGTGSYNEQFF
DNA: TGTGCCAGCAGTGAAGGACCTGCGGTAGGGACAGGCTCCTACAATGAGCAGTTCTTC

size: once
V: TRBV14
D: TRBD1
J: TRBJ1-6
length: 12
CDR3: CASSQTGSPLHF
DNA: TGTGCCAGCAGCCAGACAGGGTCACCCCTCCACTTT